Each of the 20 T cell receptor beta chains below was sequenced from the same sample in a study of blood T cell repertoires in COVID-19. Some clones are missing from TCRdb's copy, which holds only in-frame ones; the method was immunoSEQ multiplex PCR. This sample yields roughly 350,000 clones, of which 80% to 90% are seen a single time; around 9.3% belongs to the top ten. Specimen: peripheral blood. These receptors originate from a woman in her 30s with COVID-19, enrolled during active disease.

The rearrangement joins TRBV9 to TRBJ2-2; 12 nucleotides align to TRBD2. Trimming removed 4 bases from V and 0 bases from J; junction bases left unmatched: 7. Germline assignment: CDR1 SGDLS and CDR2 YYNGEE. The CDR3 is made up of 18 amino acids. The CDR3: CASSPRTSGAANTGELFF. The DNA for the CDR3 is TGTGCCAGCAGCCCCAGGACTAGCGGGGCCGCGAACACCGGGGAGCTGTTTTTT.

V gene TRBV7-3 combines with J gene TRBJ2-5, with 12 bases matching TRBD1. J gave up 4 bases and V 5 bases, and 8 bases lay outside the gene matches. Germline lookup yields CDR1 SGHTA and CDR2 FQGTGA. CDR3 size: 16 residues. For the CDR3, the DNA is TGTGCCAGCAGCCCGGGTTGGGACAGGGGGCTAGAGACCCAGTACTTC. Translating gives CASSPGWDRGLETQYF.

This rearrangement joins TRBV6-2 or TRBV6-3 to TRBJ2-1, with 8 bases lining up with TRBD2. Germline CDR1 and CDR2: MNHEY and SVGEGT. V shed 4 bases and J 4 bases; nucleotides not matched to a gene: 12. The CDR3 totals 17 residues. CDR3 in amino acids: CASSSYLREGRYNEQFF. DNA of the CDR3: TGTGCCAGCAGTTCCTACCTCCGGGAGGGCCGGTACAATGAGCAGTTCTTC.

CDR3 residues: CASRAGGEGELFF. DNA for the CDR3: TGTGCCAGCAGGGCAGGGGGCGAAGGAGAGCTGTTTTTT. The chain joins TRBV2 to TRBJ2-2, with 8 positions matching TRBD1. Per germline, CDR1 SNHLY and CDR2 FYNNEI. The CDR3 runs 13 residues. V shed 6 bases, J shed 11 bases, and the junction held 8 bases outside the gene matches.

The chain recombines TRBV5-3 with TRBJ2-2; TRBD2 agrees at 8 bases. TRBV5-3 is placed among ORFs of uncertain function. V trimming: 0 bases; J trimming: 0 bases; junction bases outside the gene matches: 4. CDR3 length: 17 residues. DNA for the CDR3: TGTGCCAGAAGCTTGGGATCTAGCGGGCCGAACACCGGGGAGCTGTTTTTT. As protein: CARSLGSSGPNTGELFF.

V usage is TRBV6-5 and J usage is TRBJ2-7, with D unclear. This CDR3 is built from 13 residues. In germline, CDR1 is MNHEY, CDR2 SVGAGI. The V end was cut by 6 bases, the J end by 5 bases, with 14 bases between. CDR3 in DNA: TGTGCCAGCAGGGAGCTAAGGCAGAACGAGCAGTACTTC. Its protein product is CASRELRQNEQYF.

This CDR3 reads CASSNLRDRGPRGQYF. The CDR3 coding sequence is TGTGCCAGCAGCAATCTGAGGGACAGGGGCCCTAGGGGGCAGTACTTC. J is TRBJ2-7 and V is TRBV21-1; the D call TRBD1 from the table was never checked on the DNA. TRBV21-1 counts as a pseudogene. CDR3 length: 16 amino acids.

This clone was detected once. This specimen includes other DNA sequences encoding the same CDR3. The chain carries TRBV24-1 and TRBJ2-2, with D perhaps matching TRBD2 (6 bases). Trimming took off 7 bases at V and 1 base at J, with 9 bases between the two ends. From germline, CDR1 is KGHDR and CDR2 SFDVKD. This CDR3 is 14 amino acids long. This CDR3 is CATRGLLNTGELFF. The CDR3 DNA is TGTGCCACCAGGGGACTGCTGAACACCGGGGAGCTGTTTTTT.

For the CDR3, the DNA is TGTGCCAGCAGCGCCCAAAGAGCGGGACCAAATACGCAGTATTTT. It encodes CASSAQRAGPNTQYF. V is TRBV9 and J is TRBJ2-3, with 7 bases fitting TRBD2. The V segment lost 3 bases and the J segment 7 bases; nucleotides outside the gene matches: 11. The CDR3 is made up of 15 amino acids. Germline-derived CDR1 and CDR2 are SGDLS and YYNGEE.

J is TRBJ2-7 and V is TRBV7-8, with TRBD1 matching over 7 bases. With V trimmed by 1 base and J by 3 bases, 9 bases remained unmatched. Germline-derived CDR1 and CDR2 are SGHVS and FQNEAQ. The CDR3 extends over 16 amino acids. CDR3 bases: TGTGCCAGCAGCTTAGTAGGGGGCAACCCCCACTACGAGCAGTACTTC. It codes for CASSLVGGNPHYEQYF.

The rearrangement links TRBV7-9 to TRBJ2-1; 7 nucleotides align to TRBD1. Germline values: CDR1 SEHNR, CDR2 FQNEAQ (reference sequence). The CDR3 covers 13 residues. With 5 bases clipped from V and 7 bases from J, the junction kept 5 bases outside the gene matches. The CDR3 spells CASSPVRGNEQFF. CDR3 DNA sequence: TGTGCCAGCAGCCCAGTCAGGGGGAATGAGCAGTTCTTC.

This CDR3 reads CASSFPLGLAGAVEQFF. The DNA of the CDR3 is TGTGCCAGCAGCTTTCCCTTGGGGCTAGCGGGGGCAGTGGAGCAGTTCTTC. The rearrangement joins TRBV7-9 to TRBJ2-1; 10 bases fit TRBD2. The V and J ends lost 3 bases and 10 bases, in that order; junction bases with no gene match: 15. Per the germline V gene, CDR1 is SEHNR and CDR2 is FQNEAQ (reference sequence). CDR3 length: 17 amino acids.

The rearrangement joins TRBV5-1 to TRBJ2-3; D is perhaps TRBD1 (5 bases). Trimming stripped 4 bases from V and 2 bases from J, with 14 bases between. This CDR3 comprises 15 residues. The V gene's germline CDR1 is SGHRS and CDR2 YFSETQ. Here the CDR3 reads CASSEQGRVTDTQYF. CDR3 in DNA: TGCGCCAGCAGCGAGCAGGGCAGGGTCACAGATACGCAGTATTTT.

The chain links TRBV9 to TRBJ1-1, with D maybe TRBD1 (6 bases). Germline CDR1 SGDLS, CDR2 YYNGEE. The CDR3 is 14 amino acids. Trimming removed 8 bases at V and 4 bases at J, with 18 bases between. Here the CDR3 reads CASDQTGLGTEAFF. The CDR3 DNA reads as TGTGCCAGTGACCAAACAGGGTTGGGCACTGAAGCTTTCTTT.

The genes are TRBV6-6 and TRBJ2-7; 7 bases are a match to TRBD1. From germline, CDR1 is MNHNY and CDR2 SVGAGI (reference sequence). V lost 0 bases and J lost 5; bases outside the gene matches: 4. CDR3 length: 14 amino acids. In DNA, the CDR3 is TGTGCCAGCAGTTACTCGGGAGACAGGGACGAGCAGTACTTC. Its translation is CASSYSGDRDEQYF.

The V and J genes are TRBV5-8 and TRBJ2-2; TRBD2 matches at 11 bases. The CDR3 extends over 15 amino acids. Trimming at V came to 4 bases and at J to 3 bases, leaving 2 bases not matched to a gene. The V gene's germline CDR1 is SGHTS and CDR2 YDEGEE. The CDR3 region has the DNA TGTGCCAGCAGCGAGGGACTAGCGGACACCGGGGAGCTGTTTTTT. This translates into CASSEGLADTGELFF. The full variable domain, completed using reference TRBV5-8 and TRBJ2-2, is EAGVTQSPTHLIKTRGQQATLRCSPISGHTSVYWYQQALGLGLQFLLWYDEGEERNRGNFPPRFSGRQFPNYSSELNVNALELEDSALYLCASSEGLADTGELFFGEGSRLTVL.

This clone was seen once. Additional DNA sequences in this sample encode the identical CDR3. J is TRBJ2-3 and V is TRBV2; D uncertain. From germline, CDR1 is SNHLY and CDR2 FYNNEI. CDR3 size: 14 residues. V lost 1 base to trimming and J lost 0 bases, with 5 bases between them. Here the CDR3 reads CASSEDSSTDTQYF. CDR3 in DNA: TGTGCCAGCAGTGAAGACTCTAGCACAGATACGCAGTATTTT.

The gene calls are TRBV12-5 and TRBJ2-1; 15 nucleotides align to TRBD2. Germline lookup yields CDR1 LGHNT and CDR2 FRNRAP. The CDR3 consists of 15 residues. Germline trimming cut 5 bases from V and 8 bases from J; bases unmatched to any gene: 4. Here the CDR3 DNA reads TGTGCTAGTGGTCCTGGACTAGCGGGAGGGGATGAGCAGTTCTTC. As protein: CASGPGLAGGDEQFF. The entire variable domain, with the rest obtained from reference TRBV12-5 and TRBJ2-1, is as follows: DARVTQTPRHKVTEMGQEVTMRCQPILGHNTVFWYRQTMMQGLELLAYFRNRAPLDDSGMPKDRFSAEMPDATLATLKIQPSEPRDSAVYFCASGPGLAGGDEQFFGPGTRLTVL.

The chain employs TRBV18 and TRBJ1-1, with 7 bases aligning to TRBD1. Trimming at V came to 3 bases and at J to 11 bases, leaving 9 bases not matched to a gene. CDR1 KGHSH and CDR2 LQKENI come from the germline V gene. This CDR3 is built from 13 residues. CDR3 nucleotides: TGTGCCAGCTCACCTTATTCTGACAGGGACGCTTTCTTT. Protein product: CASSPYSDRDAFF.

The gene calls are TRBV19 and TRBJ2-5, with TRBD1 matching 9 bases. Unmatched junction bases numbered 6, after V lost 9 bases and J lost 4 bases. This CDR3 comprises 13 residues. Per the germline V gene, CDR1 is LNHDA and CDR2 is SQIVND (reference sequence). The CDR3 reads CASQDRGGETQYF. Here the CDR3 DNA reads TGTGCCAGCCAGGACAGGGGCGGAGAGACCCAGTACTTC.